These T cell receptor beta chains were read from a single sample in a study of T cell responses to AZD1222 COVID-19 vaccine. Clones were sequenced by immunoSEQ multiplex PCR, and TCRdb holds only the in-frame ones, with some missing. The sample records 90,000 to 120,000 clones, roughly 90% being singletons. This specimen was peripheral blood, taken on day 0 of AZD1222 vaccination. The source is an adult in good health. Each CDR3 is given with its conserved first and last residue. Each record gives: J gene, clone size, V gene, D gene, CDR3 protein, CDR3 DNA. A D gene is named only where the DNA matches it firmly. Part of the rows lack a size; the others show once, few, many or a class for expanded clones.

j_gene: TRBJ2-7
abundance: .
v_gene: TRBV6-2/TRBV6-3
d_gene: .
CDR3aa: CASSYDNEQYF
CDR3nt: TGTGCCAGCAGTTATGATAACGAGCAGTACTTC

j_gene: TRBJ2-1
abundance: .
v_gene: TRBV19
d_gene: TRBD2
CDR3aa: CASMMLAGGSNEQFF
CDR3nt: TGTGCCAGTATGATGCTAGCGGGTGGGTCCAATGAGCAGTTCTTC

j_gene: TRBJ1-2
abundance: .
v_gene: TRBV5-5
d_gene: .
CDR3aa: CASSGGGTVIHGYTF
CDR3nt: TGTGCCAGCAGCGGGGGGGGCACGGTCATCCATGGCTACACCTTC

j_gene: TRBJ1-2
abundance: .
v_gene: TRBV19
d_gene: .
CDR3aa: CASSIEGGYGYTF
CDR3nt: TGTGCCAGTAGTATAGAAGGGGGATATGGCTACACCTTC

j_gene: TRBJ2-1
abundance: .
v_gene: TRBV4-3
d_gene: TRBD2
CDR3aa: CASSRGRTSGIPNEQFF
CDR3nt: TGCGCCAGCAGCCGAGGCAGGACTAGCGGGATTCCCAATGAGCAGTTCTTC

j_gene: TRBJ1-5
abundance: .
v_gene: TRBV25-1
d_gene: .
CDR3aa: CASSESSGLQPQHF
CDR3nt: TGTGCCAGCAGTGAGTCGTCAGGGCTGCAGCCCCAGCATTTT

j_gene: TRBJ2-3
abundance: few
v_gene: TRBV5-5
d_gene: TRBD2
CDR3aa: CASSFILAGGTDTQYF
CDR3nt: TGTGCCAGCAGCTTCATACTAGCGGGGGGCACAGATACGCAGTATTTT

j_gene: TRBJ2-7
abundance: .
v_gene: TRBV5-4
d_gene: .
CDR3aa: CASSSRGGEQYF
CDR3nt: TGTGCCAGCAGCTCGAGGGGCGGCGAGCAGTACTTC

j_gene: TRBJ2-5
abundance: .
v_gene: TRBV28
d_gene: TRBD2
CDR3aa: CASGQGLSAQYF
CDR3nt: TGTGCCAGCGGTCAGGGACTATCGGCCCAGTACTTC

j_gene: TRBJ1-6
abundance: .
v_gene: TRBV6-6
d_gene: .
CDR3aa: CASSRTSDSPLHF
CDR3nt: TGTGCCAGCAGTCGGACATCTGACTCACCCCTCCACTTT

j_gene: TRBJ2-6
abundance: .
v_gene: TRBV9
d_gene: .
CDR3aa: CASSDLWANVLTF
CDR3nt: TGTGCCAGCAGCGACCTCTGGGCCAACGTCCTGACTTTC

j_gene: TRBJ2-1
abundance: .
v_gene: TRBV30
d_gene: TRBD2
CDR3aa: CAWNLGTSGNNEQFF
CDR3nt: TGTGCCTGGAACCTGGGGACTAGCGGGAACAATGAGCAGTTCTTC

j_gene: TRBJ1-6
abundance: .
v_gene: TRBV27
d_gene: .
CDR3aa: CASSLSTGHEGSLHF
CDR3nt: TGTGCCAGCAGTTTATCTACGGGACACGAGGGGTCCCTCCACTTT

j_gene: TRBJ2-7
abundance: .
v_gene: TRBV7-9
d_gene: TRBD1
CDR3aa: CASSLDVPEDRVRYEQYF
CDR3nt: TGTGCCAGCAGCTTAGACGTACCTGAGGACAGGGTCAGGTACGAGCAGTACTTC

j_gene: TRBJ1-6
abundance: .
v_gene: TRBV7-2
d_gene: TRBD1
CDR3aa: CASSLLTGPDNSPLHF
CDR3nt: TGTGCCAGCAGCCTACTGACAGGGCCTGATAATTCACCCCTCCACTTT

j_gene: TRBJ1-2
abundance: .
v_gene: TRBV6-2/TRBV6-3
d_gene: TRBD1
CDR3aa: CASSHLTGGRFGYTF
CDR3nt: TGTGCCAGCAGTCATCTGACAGGGGGCAGGTTTGGCTACACCTTC

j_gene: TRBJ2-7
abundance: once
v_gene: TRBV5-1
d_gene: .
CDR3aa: CASSLGAAYEQYF
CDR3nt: TGCGCCAGCAGCCTAGGGGCGGCCTACGAGCAGTACTTC

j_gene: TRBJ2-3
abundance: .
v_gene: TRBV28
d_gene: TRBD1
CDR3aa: CASSFNRGSTDTQYF
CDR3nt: TGTGCCAGCAGTTTTAACAGGGGGAGCACAGATACGCAGTATTTT

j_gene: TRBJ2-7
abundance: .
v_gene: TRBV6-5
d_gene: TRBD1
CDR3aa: CASSNPGTGDEEQYF
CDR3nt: TGTGCCAGCAGCAACCCCGGGACAGGGGATGAGGAGCAGTACTTC

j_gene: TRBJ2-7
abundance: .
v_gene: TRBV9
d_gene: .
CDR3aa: CASSAGSSYEQYF
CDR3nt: TGTGCCAGCAGCGCCGGGTCCTCCTACGAGCAGTACTTC

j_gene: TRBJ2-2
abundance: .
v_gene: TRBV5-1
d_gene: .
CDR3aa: CASSLALLAGITGELFF
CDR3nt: TGCGCCAGCAGCTTGGCCCTTTTGGCAGGGATAACCGGGGAGCTGTTTTTT

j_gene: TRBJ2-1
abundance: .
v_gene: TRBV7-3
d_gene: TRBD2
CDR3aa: CASSLLGSGMSYNEQFF
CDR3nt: TGTGCCAGCAGCTTACTGGGTAGCGGGATGTCCTACAATGAGCAGTTCTTC

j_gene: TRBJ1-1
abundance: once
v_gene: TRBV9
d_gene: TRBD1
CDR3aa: CASSATSYVAGGKLNTEAFF
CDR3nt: TGTGCCAGCAGTGCTACTAGTTACGTGGCAGGGGGCAAGTTGAACACTGAAGCTTTCTTT

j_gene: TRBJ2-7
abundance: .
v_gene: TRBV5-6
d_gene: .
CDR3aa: CASSLKGGYEQYF
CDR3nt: TGTGCCAGCAGCCTCAAAGGGGGCTACGAGCAGTACTTC

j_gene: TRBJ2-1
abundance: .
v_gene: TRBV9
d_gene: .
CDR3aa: CASSVGQTYNEQFF
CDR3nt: TGTGCCAGCAGCGTAGGGCAGACCTACAATGAGCAGTTCTTC

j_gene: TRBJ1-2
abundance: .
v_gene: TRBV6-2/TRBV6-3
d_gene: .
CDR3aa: CASSRDYGYTF
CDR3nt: TGTGCCAGCAGTCGGGACTATGGCTACACCTTC

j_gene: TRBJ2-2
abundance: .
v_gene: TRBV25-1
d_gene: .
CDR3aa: CASSEYNPYTGELFF
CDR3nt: TGTGCCAGCAGTGAATATAACCCCTACACCGGGGAGCTGTTTTTT

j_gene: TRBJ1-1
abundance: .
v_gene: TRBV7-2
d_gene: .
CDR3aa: CASIRDVNTEAFF
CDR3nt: TGTGCCAGCATACGGGATGTGAACACTGAAGCTTTCTTT